One sample yielded the 12 T cell receptor beta chains listed below, sequenced in a study of cytomegalovirus exposure and HLA in healthy donors. The PCR made use of 60 Vbeta and 13 Jbeta primers. TCRdb's copy holds only in-frame clones and misses some; the assay was immunoSEQ multiplex PCR. The profile shows fewer than 200,000 clones, approximately 71% of them singletons. The material sequenced was PBMCs. These receptors were taken from a woman under 30 in good health and CMV-seropositive.

The chain recombines TRBV11-2 with TRBJ1-1, with D tentatively TRBD1 (6 bases). Germline CDR1 SGHAT, CDR2 FQNNGV. Trimming took 6 bases from V and 14 from J, leaving 19 bases between them. The CDR3 totals 12 residues. Here the CDR3 DNA reads TGTGCCAGCAGAGCACAGGGTCCCATGTTGTTCTTT. It translates to CASRAQGPMLFF.

This sequence joins TRBV7-3 and TRBJ2-1, with 7 bases matching TRBD1. The CDR3 spans 13 residues. V lost 5 bases, J lost 7 bases, and 5 bases stayed unmatched. Germline lookup yields CDR1 SGHTA and CDR2 FQGTGA. CDR3 nucleotide sequence: TGTGCCAGCAGCGCGGACAGGACTAATGAGCAGTTCTTC. It encodes CASSADRTNEQFF.

This sequence joins TRBV7-6 and TRBJ2-7; maybe TRBD2 (6 bases). Germline V gives CDR1 SGHVS, CDR2 FNYEAQ. Between the trimmed V and J ends, which lost 4 bases and 0 bases, there was a span of 16 bases. This CDR3 region has 16 residues. CDR3 residues: CASSSGDSPLSYEQYF. For the CDR3, the DNA is TGTGCCAGCAGCTCGGGAGACAGTCCCCTCTCCTACGAGCAGTACTTC.

The J gene is TRBJ2-7, the V gene TRBV18; weak D call: TRBD2 (5 bases). The germline CDR1 and CDR2 sequences are KGHSH and LQKENI. The CDR3 covers 16 residues. The ends were cut back, 5 bases at V and 2 bases at J, with 19 bases in the middle. The CDR3 region has the DNA TGTGCCAGCTCAGGACGAGGGCGCCCGAATACCTACGAGCAGTACTTC. It yields the protein CASSGRGRPNTYEQYF.

The chain links TRBV5-4 to TRBJ1-2, with D perhaps TRBD1 (5 bases). Trimming pared 0 bases from V and 3 bases from J, leaving 6 bases between. CDR3 size: 13 residues. The germline V gene has CDR1 SGHNT and CDR2 YYREEE (reference sequence). DNA of the CDR3: TGTGCCAGCAGCTTGGTGACAGACTATGGCTACACCTTC. This translates into CASSLVTDYGYTF.

The rearrangement uses TRBV10-3 and TRBJ1-6; the D gene is possibly TRBD1 (6 bases). Germline V CDR1 and CDR2: ENHRY, SYGVKD. V lost 0 bases to trimming and J lost 6 bases, with 12 bases between them. This CDR3 comprises 16 residues. Here the CDR3 DNA reads TGTGCCATCAGTGAGTCGGGACACAGAGCTAATTCACCCCTCCACTTT. Residues: CAISESGHRANSPLHF.

This clone has only one observation. The rearrangement joins TRBV11-2 to TRBJ1-1, with D possibly matching TRBD1 (6 bases). The CDR3 is made up of 14 amino acids. CDR1 is SGHAT, CDR2 FQNNGV, per germline. The V and J ends lost 3 bases and 3 bases respectively, with 11 bases between them. The DNA of the CDR3 is TGTGCCAGCAGCTTTCAGGGGTCGGACACTGAAGCTTTCTTT. It translates to CASSFQGSDTEAFF. Looking up the rest from reference TRBV11-2 and TRBJ1-1 gives the full variable domain: EAGVAQSPRYKIIEKRQSVAFWCNPISGHATLYWYQQILGQGPKLLIQFQNNGVVDDSQLPKDRFSAERLKGVDSTLKIQPAKLEDSAVYLCASSFQGSDTEAFFGQGTRLTVV.

V is TRBV10-2 and J is TRBJ1-2, with TRBD1 matching over 9 bases. This CDR3 has 15 residues. CDR1 and CDR2 (germline): WSHSY, SAAADI. The V segment lost 2 bases and the J segment 6 bases; nucleotides outside the gene matches: 7. The CDR3 sequence: CASSEPGQGIDGYTF. The CDR3 DNA is TGCGCCAGCAGTGAGCCGGGACAGGGAATCGATGGCTACACCTTC.

The chain joins TRBV7-2 to TRBJ2-5; D remains ambiguous. The V end lost 5 bases, the J end lost 5 bases, and 9 bases lay between the germline ends. This CDR3 has 12 amino acids. Germline V gives CDR1 SGHTA, CDR2 FQGNSA. The CDR3 DNA follows: TGTGCCAGCAGCGCCCGCGCGGAGACCCAGTACTTC. Translating gives CASSARAETQYF.

The V gene is TRBV7-2, the J gene TRBJ2-1; D remains ambiguous. The CDR3 runs 12 residues. Germline V gives CDR1 SGHTA, CDR2 FQGNSA. V lost 6 bases to trimming and J lost 5 bases, with 8 bases between them. In nucleotides, the CDR3 is TGTGCCAGCAGGGAGATAAACAATGAGCAGTTCTTC. Its protein is CASREINNEQFF.

The J gene is TRBJ2-3, the V gene TRBV5-1; 16 bases fit TRBD2. Trimming removed 4 bases from V and 2 bases from J; junction bases left unmatched: 1. The length of the CDR3 is 16 residues. In germline, CDR1 is SGHRS, CDR2 YFSETQ. This chain's CDR3 is CASSGTSGGVTDTQYF. For the CDR3, the DNA is TGCGCCAGCAGCGGGACTAGCGGGGGGGTCACAGATACGCAGTATTTT.

The J gene is TRBJ2-5, the V gene TRBV7-2, with 10 positions matching TRBD1. Germline CDR1 is SGHTA and CDR2 is FQGNSA. J lost 3 bases, V lost 5 bases, and 6 bases had no gene match. This CDR3 has 15 residues. The CDR3 here is CASSIFGTGEETQYF. The DNA of the CDR3 is TGTGCCAGCAGCATATTCGGGACAGGGGAAGAGACCCAGTACTTC.